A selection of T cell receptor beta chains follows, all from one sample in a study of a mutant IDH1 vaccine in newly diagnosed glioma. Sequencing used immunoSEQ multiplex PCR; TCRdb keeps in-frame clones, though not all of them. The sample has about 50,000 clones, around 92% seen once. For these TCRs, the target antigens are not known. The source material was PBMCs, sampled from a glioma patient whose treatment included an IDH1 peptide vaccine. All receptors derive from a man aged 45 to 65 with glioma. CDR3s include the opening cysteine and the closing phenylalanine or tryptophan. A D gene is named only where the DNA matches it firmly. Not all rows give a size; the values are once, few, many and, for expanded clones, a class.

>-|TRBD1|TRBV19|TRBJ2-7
CAVSPRQGAYEQYF
TGTGCCGTTAGCCCAAGACAGGGGGCCTACGAGCAGTACTTC
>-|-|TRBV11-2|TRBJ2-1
CASSLIVEQFF
TGTGCCAGCAGCTTAATTGTTGAGCAGTTCTTC
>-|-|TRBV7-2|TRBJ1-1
CASVVGGVMNTEAFF
TGTGCCAGCGTGGTCGGGGGCGTTATGAACACTGAAGCTTTCTTT
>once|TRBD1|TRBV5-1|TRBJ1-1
CASSSRGQGSNTEAFF
TGCGCCAGCAGTTCGAGGGGGCAAGGATCGAACACTGAAGCTTTCTTT
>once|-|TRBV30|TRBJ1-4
CAWSKKSNEKLFF
TGTGCCTGGAGTAAGAAGTCTAATGAAAAACTGTTTTTT
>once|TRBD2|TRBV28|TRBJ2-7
CASSLPSSGGYEQYF
TGTGCCAGCAGTTTACCCTCTAGCGGGGGCTACGAGCAGTACTTC
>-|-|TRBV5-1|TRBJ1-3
CASSLAGPSGNTIYF
TGCGCCAGCAGCTTGGCCGGGCCATCTGGAAACACCATATATTTT
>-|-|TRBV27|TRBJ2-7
CASSFGTQGYEQYF
TGTGCCAGCAGTTTCGGCACGCAGGGCTACGAGCAGTACTTC
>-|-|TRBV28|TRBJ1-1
CASSLGMLGTEAFF
TGTGCCAGCAGTTTAGGGATGCTGGGCACTGAAGCTTTCTTT
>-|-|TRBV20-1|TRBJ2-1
CSASGLNEQFF
TGCAGTGCTAGTGGATTAAATGAGCAGTTCTTC
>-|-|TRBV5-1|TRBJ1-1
CASSLGAEAFF
TGCGCCAGCAGCTTGGGGGCGGAAGCTTTCTTT
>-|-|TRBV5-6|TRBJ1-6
CASSLGGGNSPLHF
TGTGCCAGCAGCTTGGGAGGGGGTAATTCACCCCTCCACTTT
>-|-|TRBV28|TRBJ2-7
CASTSGQGSVHEQYF
TGTGCCAGCACAAGCGGCCAGGGGTCGGTACACGAGCAGTACTTC
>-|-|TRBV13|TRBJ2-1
CASSLAIRERGLFF
TGTGCCAGCAGCTTAGCAATTAGGGAGCGAGGACTGTTCTTC
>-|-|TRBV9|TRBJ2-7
CASSVALDSAEQYF
TGTGCCAGCAGCGTAGCCTTGGACAGCGCCGAGCAGTACTTC
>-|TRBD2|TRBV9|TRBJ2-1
CASSVGSGRANEQFF
TGTGCCAGCAGCGTAGGTAGCGGGAGAGCTAATGAGCAGTTCTTC
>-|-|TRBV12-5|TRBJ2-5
CASGLGREETQYF
TGTGCTAGTGGTTTGGGCAGGGAGGAGACCCAGTACTTC
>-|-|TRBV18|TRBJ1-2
CASSPSDSRGYTF
TGTGCCAGCTCACCGTCGGACAGTCGTGGCTACACCTTC
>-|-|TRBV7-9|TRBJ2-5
CASSLANRETQYF
TGTGCCAGCAGCTTAGCGAATAGGGAGACCCAGTACTTC
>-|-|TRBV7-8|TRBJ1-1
CASSPLRRSNTEAFF
TGTGCCAGCAGTCCGCTACGCAGGTCAAACACTGAAGCTTTCTTT
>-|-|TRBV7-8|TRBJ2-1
CASSLWGGGKIYNEQFF
TGTGCCAGCAGCTTATGGGGTGGGGGCAAAATCTACAATGAGCAGTTCTTC
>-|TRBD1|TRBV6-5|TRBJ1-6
CASTRQGTSPLHF
TGTGCCAGCACCAGACAGGGGACGTCACCCCTCCACTTT
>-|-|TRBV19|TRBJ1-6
CASNDAGLLGSPLHF
TGTGCCAGCAACGATGCAGGGTTGCTTGGTTCACCCCTCCACTTT
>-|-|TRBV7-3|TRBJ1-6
CACRADSNSPLHF
TGTGCCTGCAGGGCGGACAGTAATTCACCCCTCCACTTT
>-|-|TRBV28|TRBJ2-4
CASRGDTKNIQYF
TGTGCCAGCCGTGGGGACACAAAAAACATTCAGTACTTC
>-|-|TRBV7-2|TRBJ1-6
CASSHEANSPLHF
TGTGCCAGCAGCCACGAGGCTAATTCACCCCTCCACTTT
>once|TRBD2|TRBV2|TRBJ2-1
CASTQAGVGEQFF
TGTGCCAGCACCCAGGCGGGAGTAGGTGAGCAGTTCTTC
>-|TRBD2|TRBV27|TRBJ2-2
CASSLWGLAGASGGELFF
TGTGCCAGCAGTTTATGGGGACTAGCGGGAGCTTCTGGCGGGGAGCTGTTTTTT
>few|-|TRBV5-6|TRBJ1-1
CASSLAGVRVAWSFF
TGTGCCAGCAGCTTGGCCGGGGTTAGGGTCGCGTGGTCTTTCTTT
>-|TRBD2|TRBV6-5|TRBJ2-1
CASSPGTRSIEQFF
TGTGCCAGCAGTCCAGGGACTAGGAGTATTGAGCAGTTCTTC
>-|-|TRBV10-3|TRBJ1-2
CAISESQGSYTF
TGTGCCATCAGTGAGTCGCAGGGGAGCTACACCTTC
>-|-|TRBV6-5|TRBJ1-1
CASTLSVRTEAFF
TGTGCCAGCACCTTGTCTGTTAGGACTGAAGCTTTCTTT
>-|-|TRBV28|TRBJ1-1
CASSPPSRGAEAFF
TGTGCCAGCAGTCCCCCCTCACGCGGCGCTGAAGCTTTCTTT
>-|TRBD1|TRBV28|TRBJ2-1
CASSLTGGQQFF
TGTGCCAGCAGTTTGACAGGGGGCCAGCAGTTCTTC